A selection of T cell receptor beta chains follows, all from one sample in a study of molecular identifiers for immune sequencing clone quantification. Using its own MiXCR run on the PCR reads, TCRdb lists one record per CDR3 protein. The table has tens of thousands of distinct CDR3 sequences, roughly a third seen once. The sample was naive CD8+ T cells from blood, with Jurkat cell RNA spiked in. The receptors originated from a human donor in good health. Some libraries in this study had Jurkat cell RNA spiked in. Each CDR3 is given with its conserved first and last residue. D genes are given only for firm matches. Clone size appears in some rows only: once, few, many, or a class for an expanded clone.

>.|TRBV9|.|TRBJ2-3|16
TGTGCCAGCAGCGTAGTTCCCCAGGGTAGCACAGATACGCAGTATTTT
CASSVVPQGSTDTQYF
>TRBD1|TRBV13|.|TRBJ2-6|19
TGTGCCAGCAGCGAATCCGGACAGGGGAGACCCTCTGGGGCCAACGTCCTGACTTTC
CASSESGQGRPSGANVLTF
>.|TRBV11-2|.|TRBJ2-7|14
TGTGCCAGCAGCTTAGGGGGAGACGGCTACGAGCAGTACTTC
CASSLGGDGYEQYF
>TRBD1|TRBV7-2|many|TRBJ2-7|17
TGTGCCAGCAGCTTCCCCCTACAGGGGTCCCGTTCCTACGAGCAGTACTTC
CASSFPLQGSRSYEQYF
>TRBD1|TRBV27|.|TRBJ2-7|13
TGTGCCAGCTGTCACAGGGGGCCCTACGAGCAGTACTTC
CASCHRGPYEQYF
>.|TRBV4-1|.|TRBJ1-1|16
TGCGCCAGCAGCCAAGATAGGGTCGGCGGGTACACTGAAGCTTTCTTT
CASSQDRVGGYTEAFF
>.|TRBV6-1|.|TRBJ2-7|15
TGTGCCAGCTGGAACATAGGAGAAAGCTCCTACGAGCAGTACTTC
CASWNIGESSYEQYF
>TRBD1|TRBV7-9|few|TRBJ2-5|14
TGTGCCAGCAGCCAGGGGGCCTACCAAGAGACCCAGTACTTC
CASSQGAYQETQYF
>TRBD2|TRBV7-8|.|TRBJ2-1|15
TGTGCCAGCATCAGGATGGCGGGAGAGTACAATGAGCAGTTCTTC
CASIRMAGEYNEQFF
>.|TRBV28|many|TRBJ2-7|15
TGTGCCAGCAGTCCTCTCGCGGGGAGCTCCTACGAGCAGTACTTC
CASSPLAGSSYEQYF